The T cell receptor beta chain under discussion was sequenced for a study of blood T cells in healthy people across ages. Through a sample-barcoded 5' primer and a J-beta primer mix, a second PCR was run for roughly 6 to 11 cycles. TCRdb passed the 5' RACE reads through MiXCR, listing each CDR3 protein once. The sample has about 780,000 distinct CDR3 sequences, approximately 24% seen once; the top ten hold 2.5% to 3.5%. V lost 5 bases and J 3 bases, leaving 17 bases between the germline ends. Germline CDR1 SGHVS, CDR2 FQNEAQ. CDR3 length equals 15 residues. These same records also appear under a second study, on T cells of mothers and their children.

The receptor was isolated from a boy aged 5-17 years in good health. Sequencing was done on a sample of blood. The genes are TRBV7-8 and TRBJ2-7; TRBD1 might be the D (6 bases). CDR3 bases: TGTGCCAGCAGCGTTCAGGGGCGCGAAGGCTACGAGCAGTACTTC. Residues: CASSVQGREGYEQYF.